This T cell receptor beta chain comes out of a study of blood T cell repertoires in COVID-19. About the study: PBMCs, B-cell-depleted T cells, or T cells were the source of the cDNA or gDNA that made up the material.

Measured with immunoSEQ multiplex PCR; TCRdb has only the in-frame clones, and not every one. The sample has just over 150,000 clones; roughly 90% are singletons. This study enrolled people aged 18 to 89 from about two dozen US geographic areas. Participant-given clinical history determined each cohort assignment. Donors in Cohort 3 counted as recovered after two negative PCRs, clearance, or symptom resolution. The CDR3 covers 17 residues. CDR1 is LGHDT, CDR2 YNNKEL, per germline (reference sequence). V lost 4 bases to trimming and J lost 4 bases; unmatched junction nucleotides: 8. Sequencing used PBMCs or T cells enriched from blood (not recorded which). The chain uses TRBV3-1 (or the pseudogene TRBV3-2) and TRBJ2-2; 11 positions agree with TRBD2. The TCR comes from a woman aged 50 to 65 who had recovered from COVID-19. For the CDR3, the DNA is TGTGCCAGCAGCCTCGCGCTAGCGGGGGGTGGCACCGGGGAGCTGTTTTTT. This encodes CASSLALAGGGTGELFF.